This T cell receptor (beta chain) originates from a study of cytomegalovirus exposure and HLA in healthy donors. About this clone itself: The antigen is unknown.

The length of the CDR3 is 19 residues. V shed 3 bases, J shed 1 base, and the junction held 9 bases outside the gene matches. Germline lookup yields CDR1 SGDLS and CDR2 YYNGEE. Study-wide points: Listed as cytomegalovirus-associated were over 150 TCR beta chains.

It was with 60 Vbeta and 13 Jbeta primers that the PCR ran. Sequencing was performed with immunoSEQ multiplex PCR; in TCRdb, only in-frame clones are kept and a portion is missing. The data show 50,000 to 70,000 clones, with over 70% seen just once and 3% to 4.5% held by the top ten. The chain is built from TRBV9 and TRBJ2-1; 14 bases match TRBD2. The TCR sequence derives from a woman aged 40 to 50 in good health and CMV-seronegative. The source material was PBMCs. The CDR3 sequence is CASSGPGLAGVGSYNEQFF. In DNA, the CDR3 is TGTGCCAGCAGCGGACCGGGACTAGCGGGAGTAGGTTCCTACAATGAGCAGTTCTTC.